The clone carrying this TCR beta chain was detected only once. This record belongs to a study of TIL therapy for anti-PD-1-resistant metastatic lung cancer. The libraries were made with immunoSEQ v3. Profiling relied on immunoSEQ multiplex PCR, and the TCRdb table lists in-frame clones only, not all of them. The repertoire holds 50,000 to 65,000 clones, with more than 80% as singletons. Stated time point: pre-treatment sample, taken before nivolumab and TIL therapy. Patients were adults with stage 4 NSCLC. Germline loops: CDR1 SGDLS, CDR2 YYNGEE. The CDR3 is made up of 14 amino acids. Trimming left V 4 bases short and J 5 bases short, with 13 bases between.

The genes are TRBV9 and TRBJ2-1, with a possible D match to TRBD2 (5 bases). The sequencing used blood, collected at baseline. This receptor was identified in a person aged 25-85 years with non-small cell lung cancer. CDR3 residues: CASSPRTGHNEQFF. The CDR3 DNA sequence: TGTGCCAGCAGCCCCCGGACTGGTCACAATGAGCAGTTCTTC.